What follows are 14 T cell receptor beta chains derived from one specimen sequenced in a study of T cell repertoires in cytomegalovirus infection. The antigens for these receptors are not known. TCRdb reprocessed the reads via MiXCR and lists one record per CDR3 protein. The sample includes about 310,000 distinct CDR3 sequences, 20% to 30% seen only once; the top ten take 13%. Here the sequenced sample was cultured PBMCs, taken from culture after CMV antigen stimulation. The receptors derive from a human donor in good health (CMV status not recorded). Some clones in this sample may be carry-over from other donors' samples.

The gene calls are TRBV7-9 and TRBJ2-5; TRBD2 matches 14 bases. Germline CDR1 is SEHNR and CDR2 is FQNEAQ (reference sequence). The CDR3 totals 16 residues. After removal of 5 bases from V and 4 bases from J, the junction contained 6 bases not matched to a gene. CDR3 residues: CASSQGLAGDRETQYF. CDR3 coding DNA: TGTGCCAGCAGCCAGGGACTAGCGGGAGACCGAGAGACCCAGTACTTC.

This clonotype has only a few counts. The rearrangement joins TRBV10-3 to TRBJ1-5; D may be TRBD1 (5 bases). V was pared by 2 bases and J by 9 bases, with 8 bases between. Germline V gives CDR1 ENHRY, CDR2 SYGVKD. The CDR3 totals 12 residues. This chain's CDR3 is CAISEPGTPQHF. CDR3 sequence (DNA): TGTGCCATCAGTGAGCCGGGGACGCCCCAGCATTTT.

J is TRBJ2-2 and V is TRBV19, with a possible D match to TRBD2 (5 bases). V lost 1 base, J lost 2 bases, and 11 bases lay in between. The germline V gene encodes CDR1 LNHDA and CDR2 SQIVND (reference sequence). This CDR3 is 16 amino acids long. The CDR3 loop is CASSIGREGNTGELFF. The CDR3 DNA follows: TGTGCCAGTAGTATAGGGAGAGAGGGAAACACCGGGGAGCTGTTTTTT.

J is TRBJ2-2 and V is TRBV9; 7 nucleotides agree with TRBD1. V lost 3 bases, J lost 5 bases, and 7 bases stayed unmatched. Germline CDR1 reads SGDLS; CDR2 reads YYNGEE. The CDR3 is 15 amino acids. The CDR3 loop reads CASSGVGGETGELFF. CDR3 bases: TGTGCCAGCAGCGGTGTAGGGGGCGAAACCGGGGAGCTGTTTTTT.

V is TRBV6-5 and J is TRBJ1-2, with TRBD1 matching over 7 bases. The germline V gene encodes CDR1 MNHEY and CDR2 SVGAGI. CDR3 size: 18 residues. The trim removed 0 bases at V and 2 bases at J, leaving 12 bases unmatched. In DNA form, the CDR3 reads TGTGCCAGCAGTTACTCGCAGACCGGGACAGCCTCAAACTATGGCTACACCTTC. It codes for CASSYSQTGTASNYGYTF.

In this sample, this clonotype turned up a few times. The genes are TRBV7-8 and TRBJ2-7; D unclear. In germline, CDR1 is SGHVS, CDR2 FQNEAQ. The CDR3 is 14 amino acids. Deletions cut 2 bases from V and 3 bases from J, with 11 bases between. CDR3 nucleotides: TGTGCCAGCAGCTTAAGGTCGACTGGCTACGAGCAGTACTTC. Translating gives CASSLRSTGYEQYF.

This clonotype was seen only a few times. The V and J genes are TRBV6-5 and TRBJ1-1; no definite D call. The V and J ends lost 0 bases and 11 bases respectively, with 13 bases between them. The germline V gene has CDR1 MNHEY and CDR2 SVGAGI. This CDR3 has 13 residues. CDR3: CASSYSMTGGAFF. As DNA, the CDR3 is TGTGCCAGCAGTTACTCGATGACCGGAGGGGCTTTCTTT.

J is TRBJ1-2 and V is TRBV25-1, with no clear D. Germline V gene data show CDR1 as MGHDK and CDR2 as SYGVNS. This CDR3 has 15 residues. Trimming pared 4 bases from V and 4 bases from J, leaving 16 bases between. The CDR3 sequence is CASSAAATGLYGYTF. CDR3 in DNA: TGTGCCAGCAGTGCCGCCGCGACGGGCCTCTATGGCTACACCTTC.

In this sample, this clonotype turned up many times. V usage is TRBV12-5 and J usage is TRBJ2-1; TRBD2 aligns across 10 bases. CDR3 length equals 15 residues. V was pared by 5 bases and J by 6 bases, with 7 bases of the junction left unmatched. CDR1 and CDR2 (germline): LGHNT, FRNRAP. CDR3 nucleotide sequence: TGTGCTAGTGGTCGTAGCGGGAGGTCTGGCAATGAGCAGTTCTTC. The encoded protein is CASGRSGRSGNEQFF.

This clonotype occurred a few times. The rearrangement joins TRBV20-1 to TRBJ2-7; the D is unclear. Trimming took off 0 bases at V and 7 bases at J, with 10 bases between the two ends. Germline CDR1 DFQATT, CDR2 SNEGSKA (reference sequence). This CDR3 has 12 amino acids. Here the CDR3 reads CSARENVGEQYF. The CDR3 coding sequence is TGCAGTGCTAGAGAAAATGTGGGGGAGCAGTACTTC.

This clonotype has ten or more counts. One end of the junction is discordant with germline, which a read error may explain. The gene calls are TRBV7-2 and TRBJ2-4, with D perhaps TRBD2 (5 bases). Germline CDR1 reads SGHTA; CDR2 reads FQGNSA. The CDR3 loop spans 15 amino acids. For the CDR3, the DNA is TGTGCCAGCACTAGTTTGTGGGGTCGGGAAAATATTCAGTACTTC. It codes for CASTSLWGRENIQYF.

This chain uses TRBV7-2 with TRBJ2-5; TRBD2 matches at 12 bases. CDR1 and CDR2 (germline): SGHTA, FQGNSA. The CDR3 is 16 residues long. V lost 5 bases and J lost 6; bases outside the gene matches: 10. The CDR3 reads CASSRRRTSGIQTQYF. The CDR3 bases are TGTGCCAGCAGCCGCAGACGGACTAGCGGGATTCAGACCCAGTACTTC.

V usage is TRBV20-1 and J usage is TRBJ2-5, with 11 positions matching TRBD2. The V gene end was trimmed by 6 bases and the J gene end by 7 bases; junction bases not matched to a gene: 10. The germline CDR1 and CDR2 sequences are DFQATT and SNEGSKA (reference sequence). This CDR3 has 14 residues. CDR3 residues: CSAQLAGVWGTQYF. The DNA for the CDR3 is TGCAGTGCCCAACTAGCGGGAGTGTGGGGGACCCAGTACTTC.

The chain joins TRBV28 to TRBJ2-1, with D possibly being TRBD2 (6 bases). Germline V CDR1 and CDR2: MDHEN, SYDVKM. The CDR3 covers 13 residues. V was trimmed by 6 bases and J by 5 bases, leaving 11 bases between them. In DNA form, the CDR3 reads TGTGCCAGCAGAGGACTACCCGACAATGAGCAGTTCTTC. It encodes CASRGLPDNEQFF. The full variable domain, completed using reference TRBV28 and TRBJ2-1, is DVKVTQSSRYLVKRTGEKVFLECVQDMDHENMFWYRQDPGLGLRLIYFSYDVKMKEKGDIPEGYSVSREKKERFSLILESASTNQTSMYLCASRGLPDNEQFFGPGTRLTVL.